This paragraph reports one T cell receptor beta chain. Its cognate antigen is unknown. Terminally differentiated effector memory CD45RA+ cells were excluded from the naive CD8 cells, which were CD45RO-negative and positively selected for CCR7. The CDR3 runs to 10 residues. With 5 bases removed from V and 6 bases from J, the gap between germline ends came to 6 bases. The germline V gene has CDR1 DFQATT and CDR2 SNEGSKA (reference sequence). The run depth of the assay was deep. Genomic DNA per cell subset filled all wells of several immunoSEQ plates. Per the original methods: Quality scores were absent from the junction-only immunoSEQ sequences, so filtering differed. Here immunoSEQ multiplex PCR was the method, and the copy in TCRdb shows in-frame clones only, minus some. Clone size and V and J calls were adopted from that table, with D and trimming inferred from the DNA. Of more than 500,000 clones in the sample, 90% to 95% are singletons; the top ten hold around 0.11%.

The data stem from a study of shared clonotypes between healthy human individuals. Study-wide findings and caveats: Blood was the only sampled material, and tissue repertoires likely differ.

This receptor was identified in a woman under 40 in good health. Sequenced input: naive CD8+ T cells sorted from blood. This chain uses TRBV20-1 with TRBJ2-3; no reliable D call. CDR3 coding DNA: TGCAGTGCTTTCGACGATACGCAGTATTTT. Protein: CSAFDDTQYF.